The T cell receptor beta chain under discussion was sequenced for a study of cytomegalovirus exposure and HLA in healthy donors. The study's findings and limits: The majority of CMV-associated TCR beta chains were reported as apparently HLA-restricted in a later analysis. The study found most TCR sequences rare, yet found some public TCRs in many donors. In a later analysis, approximately 15,000 TCR beta sequences were associated with HLA alleles at 0.05 false discovery rate.

V trimming: 0 bases; J trimming: 5 bases; junction bases outside the gene matches: 5. The V gene's germline CDR1 is SGHNT and CDR2 YYREEE (reference sequence). The length of the CDR3 is 15 residues. Concerning this clone itself: No antigen is known for it.

The PCR contained 60 Vbeta and 13 Jbeta primers. The assay was immunoSEQ multiplex PCR, and TCRdb's table has in-frame clones only and misses some. The sample yields some 150,000 clones, 78% seen once. Sequenced material: PBMCs. The source of this sequence is a middle-aged man in good health and CMV-seropositive. This chain links TRBV5-4 with TRBJ2-1; 7 nucleotides line up with TRBD2. The CDR3 here is CASSLGGLWNNEQFF. As DNA, the CDR3 is TGTGCCAGCAGCTTGGGGGGACTATGGAACAATGAGCAGTTCTTC.